Sequencing of this T cell receptor (beta chain) was carried out in a study of CD8 T cells in Susac syndrome. The study sequenced TCR beta in blood CD8+ and CD4+ T cells. While CD8+ and CD4+ T cells were isolated negatively, TEMRA cells were enriched by FACS. The RNA input was roughly 0.45 to 1 ug, and it was reverse transcribed with random hexamers. An immunoSEQ multiplex PCR generated amplified TCR beta CDR3 products spanning 54 Vbeta and 13 Jbeta. Each CDR3 protein gets one entry after TCRdb re-called the immunoSEQ multiplex PCR reads with MiXCR. The sample has 180,000 or so distinct CDR3 sequences, roughly 96% seen once. The clonotype originates from a human donor in good health. The sequenced sample consisted of CD4+ T cells from PBMCs.

The CDR3 nucleotides read TGTGCCAGCAGGTCCTTCCCCCAGCGGGAGCGATACAATGAGCAGTTCTTC. As protein: CASRSFPQRERYNEQFF. The chain links TRBV7-8 to TRBJ2-1, with 8 positions matching TRBD2. The CDR3 is 17 amino acids. Germline values: CDR1 SGHVS, CDR2 FQNEAQ. J gave up 4 bases and V 6 bases, and 14 bases lay outside the gene matches.